This TCR beta chain emerged from a study of blood T cell repertoires in COVID-19. Study information: T cells, B-cell-depleted T cells, or PBMCs provided the cDNA or gDNA that served as material.

The CDR3 sequence is 11 residues long. Germline assignment: CDR1 SQVTM and CDR2 ANQGSEA. V dropped 5 bases and J dropped 5 bases, with 6 bases sitting between them. Methods used by the authors: From reference gene primer amplification, estimates of nucleated cell counts were derived. TCRdb keeps only in-frame clones here, not all; method: immunoSEQ multiplex PCR. V and J calls plus clone size are reproduced from that table; the DNA served to infer D and trimming. The profile covers more than 250,000 clones, with 75% to 90% appearing a single time and around 2.1% taken by the ten largest. The sample comprised peripheral blood. The clonotype originates from a woman aged 30 to 39 who had recovered from COVID-19. This rearrangement joins TRBV29-1 to TRBJ2-2; D gene uncertain. CDR3 protein: CSVYITGELFF. Here the CDR3 DNA reads TGCAGCGTTTATATAACCGGGGAGCTGTTTTTT.